This T cell receptor beta chain was found in a study of blood T cell repertoires in COVID-19 (dated by TCRdb to about 2020). With respect to the entire study: Samples from collaborators originated in the United States, Italy and Spain and spanned both the acute and convalescent phases of COVID-19. The prospective study material was composed of cDNA or gDNA derived from T cells, B-cell-depleted T cells, or PBMCs. A freely available public database, intended as a resource for researchers studying the immune response to SARS-CoV-2, is where the repertoires were released. The dataset comprised deeply sampled blood TCRbeta repertoires from subjects exposed to, actively infected with, or recovered from COVID-19. The sample metadata nearly always contained a de-identified subject ID, COVID-19 status, age in years and sex. Samples were obtained from the ongoing ImmuneRACE study (first 160 participants) and from 1,000 to 1,500 subjects provided by 6 global collaborators. HLA class I and class II types, where available, came from metadata supplied by the sample provider rather than from assay-based typing.

Unmatched junction bases come to 13, with V trimmed by 0 bases and J by 5 bases. The CDR3 starts with the cysteine, ends with the phenylalanine, and has 17 residues. Only CDR3 DNA remains: 51 bases, in frame from the first base. The CDR1 and CDR2 encoded by the germline V gene are MGHRA and YSYEKL. TCRbeta CDR3 regions were amplified from genomic DNA by means of the immunoSEQ Assay, a bias-controlled multiplex PCR. As for the authors' bioinformatics: Nucleated cell counts per sample were estimated from amplification of reference gene primers within the assay. Sequence reads were collapsed and filtered to measure the absolute abundance of every unique TCRbeta CDR3 rearrangement. For each sample, productive Simpson clonality was calculated by taking the square root of Simpson's diversity index across productive rearrangements. Entries here come from immuneACCESS through TCRdb and include only in-frame sequences with V and J called. Some clones fail to appear in such tables; in the studies checked, an unresolved V gene covers under half of the shortfall, and the cause of the remainder is unknown. That table is the source of V, J and clone size, and D and trimming were worked out from the DNA. The sample records roughly 290,000 clones, about 89% of which are singletons. 7.8% of the sample is held by the ten biggest clonotypes.

What the research found in general, with its limitations: The quantity of clinical and demographic metadata differed by source and by participant and was supplied without curation.

A second Seattle source provided samples from volunteer blood donors who had recovered from COVID-19. Collaborating institutions collected whole blood in K2EDTA tubes following their own protocols. For TCRbeta analysis, collaborator samples were shipped as frozen whole blood, as isolated PBMCs, or as DNA extracted from either sample type. A remark on this clone: The clone's antigen remains unknown. Base qualities were left out, and no much larger clone turns up one base away.

Sequencing was carried out using peripheral blood. This sequence uses TRBV4-1 and TRBJ2-7; 7 nucleotides in the junction match TRBD1. This receptor was identified in a woman in her fifties or sixties who had recovered from COVID-19. The CDR3 loop reads CASSQEGFGTALNEQYF. The DNA sequence is TGCGCCAGCAGCCAAGAGGGGTTCGGGACAGCGTTAAACGAGCAGTACTTC.